This entry lists 11 T cell receptor beta chains sequenced from one sample in a study of vaccination effects on CD4 cells after COVID-19. No antigen is known for these receptors. Sequencing in the ViraFEST assay came after antigen-specific CD4+ T cells had been expanded with viral peptide pools, which were used to stimulate PBMC. Once cultured for nine to ten days, the cells underwent separation to obtain CD4+ T cells. This individual contracted SARS-CoV-2 between March and December 2020, as verified by PCR. Each participant was administered two doses of either the BNT162b2 or the mRNA-1273 vaccine. Only in-frame clones appear in the TCRdb table, and some are missing; sequencing was by immunoSEQ multiplex PCR. The sample consists of about 18,000 clones, 76% of them appearing once. Sample: CD4+ T cells from PBMCs cultured with SARS-CoV-2 spike peptides, taken after COVID-19 vaccination. These TCRs come from a human donor who had a prior SARS-CoV-2 infection.

The V gene is TRBV6-5, the J gene TRBJ1-2; 7 bases are a match to TRBD1. Losses at the gene ends were 7 bases for V and 7 bases for J; bases not matched to a gene: 6. The CDR3 runs to 12 residues. The V gene's germline CDR1 is MNHEY and CDR2 SVGAGI. CDR3 in DNA: TGTGCCAGCAAGGAGACAGGGACTGGCTACACCTTC. Its translation: CASKETGTGYTF.

The chain couples TRBV4-1 to TRBJ2-1; D ambiguous. The length of the CDR3 is 17 residues. Looked up from germline, CDR1 is MGHRA and CDR2 is YSYEKL. V was cut by 2 bases and J by 0 bases, with 14 bases left in between. CDR3 nucleotides: TGCGCCAGCAGCCAACACCCAGTGGTTTCCTCCTACAATGAGCAGTTCTTC. Its protein product is CASSQHPVVSSYNEQFF.

V gene TRBV6-1 combines with J gene TRBJ2-3; possible D gene TRBD1, 6 bases. CDR1 and CDR2 (germline): MNHNS, SASEGT. The CDR3 runs to 17 residues. Trimming removed 1 base at V and 4 bases at J, with 18 bases between. The CDR3 DNA is TGTGCCAGCAGTGAAGAGGGCCAGGGAAGGGGGTCAGATACGCAGTATTTT. It encodes CASSEEGQGRGSDTQYF.

The V gene is TRBV6-5, the J gene TRBJ2-5; a weak D match, TRBD1 (6 bases). The ends were cut back, 6 bases at V and 2 bases at J, with 10 bases in the middle. The CDR3 length is 13 residues. CDR1 is MNHEY, CDR2 SVGAGI, per germline. CDR3 coding DNA: TGTGCCAGCAGAAGGACAGTACAAGAGACCCAGTACTTC. As protein: CASRRTVQETQYF.

The chain recombines TRBV30 with TRBJ1-2; 7 positions match TRBD1. Losses at the gene ends were 4 bases for V and 6 bases for J; bases not matched to a gene: 14. The CDR3 is 15 residues long. CDR1 and CDR2 (germline): GTSNPN, SVGIG (reference sequence). The CDR3: CAWTRTGEGLNGYTF. Here the CDR3 DNA reads TGTGCCTGGACCCGGACAGGCGAGGGGCTGAATGGCTACACCTTC.

This chain uses TRBV9 with TRBJ2-5; TRBD1 matches 8 bases. Germline CDR1 is SGDLS and CDR2 is YYNGEE. The CDR3 length is 14 residues. Trimming cost V 6 bases and J 5 bases; bases outside gene matches: 9. CDR3 in amino acids: CASNLQGVGETQYF. DNA for the CDR3: TGTGCCAGCAACCTACAGGGGGTAGGTGAGACCCAGTACTTC.

The CDR3 spells CASSSSPGTGGEKLFF. CDR3 DNA sequence: TGCGCCAGCAGCTCCTCCCCCGGGACAGGGGGTGAAAAACTGTTTTTT. The chain joins TRBV5-1 to TRBJ1-4, with TRBD1 matching over 11 bases. V shed 3 bases, J shed 7 bases, and the junction held 8 bases outside the gene matches. CDR1 SGHRS and CDR2 YFSETQ come from the germline V gene. This CDR3 contains 16 residues.

This sequence joins TRBV18 and TRBJ2-7, with 9 bases aligning to TRBD1. V shed 2 bases, J shed 1 base, and the junction held 9 bases outside the gene matches. Germline V lookup: CDR1 KGHSH, CDR2 LQKENI. CDR3 length: 17 residues. CDR3 DNA sequence: TGTGCCAGCTCACCATTCATTCCGGGACAGGGTTCCTACGAGCAGTACTTC. It codes for CASSPFIPGQGSYEQYF.

The J gene is TRBJ2-7, the V gene TRBV13; D remains ambiguous. V lost 5 bases to trimming and J lost 6 bases, with 26 bases between them. Germline V gene data show CDR1 as PRHDT and CDR2 as FYEKMQ (reference sequence). This CDR3 is 17 amino acids long. CDR3 DNA: TGTGCCAGCAGCCCACCCCTAGACCGACGAACACCTGGCGAGCAGTACTTC. Residues: CASSPPLDRRTPGEQYF. The whole variable domain, remainder taken from reference TRBV13 and TRBJ2-7, is AAGVIQSPRHLIKEKRETATLKCYPIPRHDTVYWYQQGPGQDPQFLISFYEKMQSDKGSIPDRFSAQQFSDYHSELNMSSLELGDSALYFCASSPPLDRRTPGEQYFGPGTRLTVT.

The rearrangement uses TRBV2 and TRBJ2-7; TRBD2 matches at 9 bases. Germline V gene lookup returns CDR1 SNHLY and CDR2 FYNNEI. Unmatched junction bases numbered 1, after V lost 3 bases and J lost 1 base. CDR3 length: 14 residues. The CDR3 DNA reads as TGTGCCAGCAGTGATGCGGGAGGGTCCTACGAGCAGTACTTC. Its translation is CASSDAGGSYEQYF.

The V gene is TRBV9, the J gene TRBJ1-3, with TRBD1 matching 9 bases. Germline CDR1 is SGDLS and CDR2 is YYNGEE. The CDR3 extends over 17 amino acids. With V trimmed by 2 bases and J by 3 bases, 9 bases remained unmatched. CDR3 nucleotides: TGTGCCAGCAGCGTGGCCATGGGACAGGGTTTTGGAAACACCATATATTTT. Translating it yields CASSVAMGQGFGNTIYF.